These 24 T cell receptor beta chains originate from one sample sequenced in a study of CD8+CD57+ T cells in acquired aplastic anemia. Patients sequenced had flow cytometry evidence of CD8+CD57+ cell expansion. Genomic DNA was employed as the template in profiling TCR beta VDJ and CDR3. Using its own MiXCR run on the reads, TCRdb lists one record per CDR3 protein. The data contain roughly 250,000 distinct CDR3 sequences, 82% of them singletons. The specimen sequenced was sorted CD4+, CD8+, or CD8+CD57+ T cells (not recorded which) from PBMCs. These receptors came from a human donor with aplastic anemia.

In its sample, this clonotype was seen once. The rearrangement joins TRBV11-2 to TRBJ2-5, with D possibly matching TRBD1 (6 bases). The DNA matches TRBJ2-7 better at its end, which makes the J call doubtful. This CDR3 has 18 residues. Germline V CDR1 and CDR2: SGHAT, FQNNGV. CDR3 in DNA: TGTGCCAGCAGCTTGGGTGCAGACTGGACAGCCCTTTCCTACGAGCAGTACGTC. Its protein product is CASSLGADWTALSYEQYV.

The rearrangement uses TRBV14 and TRBJ2-3; no reliable D call. The CDR3 is made up of 13 amino acids. Trimming cost V 0 bases and J 1 base, with 2 bases left between them. Germline V gene data show CDR1 as SGHDN and CDR2 as FVKESK. The CDR3: CASSQEGTDTQYF. The CDR3 DNA follows: TGTGCCAGCAGCCAAGAGGGCACAGATACGCAGTATTTT.

The CDR3 is CASSSWAGLETQYF. CDR3 coding DNA: TGTGCCAGCAGCTCTTGGGCAGGGTTGGAGACCCAGTACTTC. The genes are TRBV11-2 and TRBJ2-5; D is possibly TRBD1 (5 bases). The germline V and J ends were trimmed by 4 bases and 5 bases, with 14 bases remaining between them. The germline gives CDR1 SGHAT, CDR2 FQNNGV. CDR3 length equals 14 residues.

There are a few counts of this clonotype. This rearrangement joins TRBV15 to TRBJ1-2, with D tentatively TRBD1 (6 bases). Trimming took off 10 bases at V and 3 bases at J, with 15 bases between the two ends. Germline V gives CDR1 LNHNV, CDR2 YYDKDF (reference sequence). The CDR3 has 13 residues. The CDR3 nucleotides read TGTGCCATGGCAGGGGTACGGGACTATGGCTACACCTTC. Encoded protein: CAMAGVRDYGYTF.

Points on this clonotype: A read error may produce the germline difference seen at one junction end. The rearrangement uses TRBV11-1 and TRBJ2-5; D is uncertain. This CDR3 is 12 amino acids long. Germline CDR1 SGHAT, CDR2 FQDESV (reference sequence). This chain's CDR3 is CAGSWAREAQYF. The CDR3, as DNA: TGTGCCGGCAGCTGGGCTAGAGAAGCCCAGTACTTC.

On this clonotype itself: One end of the junction varies from germline; a read error may be responsible. V and J are TRBV9 and TRBJ1-2; D unresolved. The CDR3 spans 13 residues. Germline V gene sequence: CDR1 SGDLS, CDR2 YYNGEE. CDR3: CASSVGSDTHYSF. CDR3 DNA sequence: TGTGCCAGCAGCGTAGGGTCAGATACGCACTATTCCTTC.

The genes are TRBV6-5 and TRBJ2-2; 8 nucleotides match TRBD1. Unmatched junction bases numbered 25, after V lost 6 bases and J lost 7 bases. Germline CDR1 reads MNHEY; CDR2 reads SVGAGI. The CDR3 loop spans 20 amino acids. Here the CDR3 reads CASREGQLDPSTGGIGELFF. The CDR3 nucleotides read TGTGCCAGCAGGGAAGGACAGTTAGACCCTAGCACAGGGGGGATCGGGGAGCTGTTTTTT.

The CDR3 is CASSFHTDGPAHSYEQYV. The CDR3 region has the DNA TGTGCCAGCAGCTTTCATACAGACGGGCCAGCACATTCCTACGAGCAGTACGTC. This chain links TRBV7-2 with TRBJ2-7; no firm D call. This CDR3 contains 18 residues. CDR1 and CDR2 (germline): SGHTA, FQGNSA. Trimming left V 3 bases short and J 1 base short, with 22 bases between.

The chain joins TRBV7-8 to TRBJ2-3; TRBD2 is a possible D gene (6 bases). There are 13 residues in the CDR3. The germline gives CDR1 SGHVS, CDR2 FQNEAQ. The germline V and J ends were trimmed by 8 bases and 7 bases, with 16 bases remaining between them. The DNA of the CDR3 is TGTGCCAGCGGCTACGCGGGAACACATACGCAGTATTTT. Its translation: CASGYAGTHTQYF.

The V call is TRBV7-8, the J call TRBJ1-2; a possible D gene is TRBD1 (5 bases). The V gene lost 3 bases and the J gene lost 10 bases, with 21 bases spanning the gap. Germline V gene sequence: CDR1 SGHVS, CDR2 FQNEAQ. This CDR3 region has 15 residues. CDR3 sequence (DNA): TGTGCCAGCAGCTTGGGTAGCGGGGCCGACTATACCTACACCTTC. Protein product: CASSLGSGADYTYTF.

The chain recombines TRBV7-9 with TRBJ1-1, with D maybe TRBD1 (5 bases). The CDR3 length is 15 residues. The V gene lost 4 bases and the J gene lost 13 bases, with 25 bases spanning the gap. Per the germline V gene, CDR1 is SEHNR and CDR2 is FQNEAQ (reference sequence). The CDR3 region has the DNA TGTGCCAGCAGCTCCCGGGGGGAGGCAGATACGCAATATTTCTTT. This encodes CASSSRGEADTQYFF.

This clonotype was seen more than once but under ten times. This chain uses TRBV10-3 with TRBJ1-5; tentatively, D is TRBD1 (6 bases). V lost 2 bases, J lost 14 bases, and 19 bases lay in between. This CDR3 has 14 amino acids. Looked up from germline, CDR1 is ENHRY and CDR2 is SYGVKD. The CDR3 nucleotides are TGTGCCATCAGTGAGGTGGGGACACAAACCTACGAGCATTTT. This translates into CAISEVGTQTYEHF.

This chain links TRBV11-3 with TRBJ2-7; 7 nucleotides align to TRBD1. This CDR3 comprises 18 residues. Germline V gene sequence: CDR1 SGHNT, CDR2 YENEEA. The chain's CDR3 is CDSSFHPTGTALSYEQYV. CDR3 DNA: TGTGACAGCAGCTTTCATCCGACAGGGACAGCCCTTTCCTACGAGCAGTACGTC.

About this clonotype: Its ends do not fully match the called genes, so a read error is possible. V is TRBV19 and J is TRBJ1-2; D not certain. The CDR3 is made up of 15 amino acids. Germline CDR1 is LNHDA and CDR2 is SQIVND (reference sequence). The CDR3, as DNA: TGTGCCAGCAGTATAACAAGCGGAGCCGACAATGGCCACACCTTC. Its protein is CASSITSGADNGHTF.

This clonotype was counted a few times. The rearrangement links TRBV7-9 to TRBJ2-7; TRBD1 might be the D (6 bases). This CDR3 comprises 18 residues. Germline V lookup: CDR1 SEHNR, CDR2 FQNEAQ (reference sequence). The V end lost 1 base, the J end lost 4 bases, and 23 bases lay between the germline ends. The CDR3 DNA reads as TGTGCCAGCAGCTTAGTCCCAGGGGAGCTGTCTTTTGGATACGAGCAGTACGTC. Translated, it gives CASSLVPGELSFGYEQYV.

Note on this clonotype: The junction departs from germline at one end; a sequencing error may be responsible. This rearrangement joins TRBV7-6 to TRBJ2-3; D gene ambiguous. This CDR3 region has 14 residues. Germline CDR1 reads SGHVS; CDR2 reads FNYEAQ. The DNA for the CDR3 is TGTGCCAGCAGCTCCGGTCGAGGTCAGTATAGCAATCAGTTT. This gives the protein CASSSGRGQYSNQF.

The chain is built from TRBV2 and TRBJ2-7; no clear D gene. CDR1 is SNHLY, CDR2 FYNNEI, per germline. This CDR3 has 18 amino acids. The V gene lost 6 bases and the J gene lost 4 bases, with 28 bases spanning the gap. The CDR3 sequence is CASSVRPNSPVHFYEQYV. The CDR3 region has the DNA TGTGCCAGCAGCGTTCGACCCAACTCACCCGTCCATTTTTACGAGCAGTACGTC.

This chain links TRBV2 with TRBJ1-1, with a weak D call TRBD1 (6 bases). V shed 8 bases and J shed 1 base, with 17 bases lying between them. CDR3 length: 15 amino acids. The germline V gene encodes CDR1 SNHLY and CDR2 FYNNEI. The CDR3 sequence: CASRGRGGANTEAFF. CDR3 nucleotides: TGTGCCAGCCGGGGGAGGGGGGGGGCGAACACTGAAGCTTTCTTT.

Notes on this clonotype: Its ends do not fully match the called genes, so a read error is possible. The rearrangement links TRBV7-8 to TRBJ2-3; TRBD2 matches 8 bases. Germline-derived CDR1 and CDR2 are SGHVS and FQNEAQ. CDR3 length: 15 amino acids. CDR3 sequence (DNA): TGCGCCAGCAGCCTAGCGCGGGAGGTAGCTGATACGCAGTATTTT. Protein product: CASSLAREVADTQYF.

Worth noting for this clonotype: Germline and junction disagree at one end, which may indicate a read error. The V gene is TRBV2, the J gene TRBJ2-7; either TRBD1 or TRBD2 may supply D (6 bases each). The CDR3 consists of 14 residues. Germline assignment: CDR1 SNHLY and CDR2 FYNNEI. The CDR3 sequence: CASRDGGIATQHFF. CDR3 nucleotides: TGTGCCAGCAGGGACGGGGGCATAGCCACGCAGCATTTTTTC.

The chain combines TRBV11-2 with TRBJ2-7, with TRBD1 identical over 7 bases. Losses at the gene ends were 2 bases for V and 1 base for J; bases not matched to a gene: 14. The CDR3 consists of 18 residues. Per germline, CDR1 SGHAT and CDR2 FQNNGV. Here the CDR3 reads CASSLQPSGTALSYEQYV. CDR3 sequence (DNA): TGTGCCAGCAGCTTACAACCTTCGGGGACAGCCCTTTCCTACGAGCAGTACGTC.

This chain uses TRBV7-2 with TRBJ2-7, with D hard to call. The CDR3 spans 18 residues. CDR1 is SGHTA, CDR2 FQGNSA, per germline. V was trimmed by 5 bases and J by 3 bases, leaving 26 bases between them. In DNA form, the CDR3 reads TGTGCCAGCAGCCATCAAGGCGCGGAGCAGCAGTTTGTCTACGAGCAGTACGTC. It specifies CASSHQGAEQQFVYEQYV.

The CDR3 here is CASGLAGTYGANVLTF. CDR3 in DNA: TGTGCCAGCGGCTTAGCGGGCACCTACGGGGCCAACGTCCTGACTTTC. The rearrangement uses TRBV2 and TRBJ2-6, with TRBD2 matching 7 bases. The CDR3 has 16 residues. Germline V lookup: CDR1 SNHLY, CDR2 FYNNEI. The V segment lost 8 bases and the J segment 4 bases; nucleotides outside the gene matches: 11.

With regard to this clonotype: This is likely a read error, given that the CDR3 carries no conserved phenylalanine or tryptophan at its end. No DNA is shown, since the ends of the CDR3 on it are uncertain; the CDR3 is the one TCRdb lists. The chain recombines TRBV9 with TRBJ2-1; TRBD1, as called in the table, went unchecked against the DNA. In germline, CDR1 is SGDLS, CDR2 YYNGEE. With termini counted, the CDR3 has 13 amino acids. The CDR3 loop is CASSDWWTDNTGV.